This entry describes one T cell receptor beta chain. Its antigen remains unidentified. These data originate in a study of post-analysis software for immune sequencing data. Incorporated into the TCR beta cDNA libraries were unique molecular identifiers, which served to reduce PCR and sequencing biases. TCRdb re-called the PCR reads through MiXCR, storing one row per CDR3 protein. The sample has about 680,000 distinct CDR3 sequences, 59% seen once. V was pared by 4 bases and J by 5 bases, with 16 bases between. The CDR3 consists of 15 residues. The V gene's germline CDR1 is SGHRS and CDR2 YFSETQ. Findings and caveats of the study: The normalized Chao1 diversity of multiple sclerosis patients was significantly lower than that of controls. Comparison of patients with controls showed five TRBV segments more frequent in patients, TRBV5-6, TRBV5-1 and TRBV20-1 among them.

The TCR was taken from a girl aged 2 to 9 with multiple sclerosis. Specimen: blood. The V gene is TRBV5-1, the J gene TRBJ2-1; D assignment may be TRBD1 or TRBD2 (5 bases each). CDR3 nucleotides: TGCGCCAGCAGCCCGACGGGAAGCAGGGACAATGAGCAGTTCTTC. Protein product: CASSPTGSRDNEQFF.